This T cell receptor (beta chain) was sequenced in a study of identifying expanded T cells in peripheral blood. General study results and limits: Over around two and four weeks, about 15 and 19 clones changed, versus 1.2 between replicates.

Healthy donors had no documented immune events, such as infections, while sampled. This clone was seen only a few times. What it binds is not known. Here immunoSEQ multiplex PCR was the method, and the copy in TCRdb shows in-frame clones only, minus some. In the table there are some 120,000 clones, about four fifths of which are singletons. CDR3 length: 14 amino acids. CDR1 SGDLS and CDR2 YYNGEE come from the germline V gene. V lost 0 bases, J lost 8 bases, and 14 bases lay in between. Sequencing input: blood. The source is a person aged 18 to 75 in good health. This chain joins TRBV9 and TRBJ1-1; no firm D call. The CDR3, as DNA: TGTGCCAGCAGCGTAGTACGATCCATGGGGGAAGCTTTCTTT. Its protein is CASSVVRSMGEAFF.